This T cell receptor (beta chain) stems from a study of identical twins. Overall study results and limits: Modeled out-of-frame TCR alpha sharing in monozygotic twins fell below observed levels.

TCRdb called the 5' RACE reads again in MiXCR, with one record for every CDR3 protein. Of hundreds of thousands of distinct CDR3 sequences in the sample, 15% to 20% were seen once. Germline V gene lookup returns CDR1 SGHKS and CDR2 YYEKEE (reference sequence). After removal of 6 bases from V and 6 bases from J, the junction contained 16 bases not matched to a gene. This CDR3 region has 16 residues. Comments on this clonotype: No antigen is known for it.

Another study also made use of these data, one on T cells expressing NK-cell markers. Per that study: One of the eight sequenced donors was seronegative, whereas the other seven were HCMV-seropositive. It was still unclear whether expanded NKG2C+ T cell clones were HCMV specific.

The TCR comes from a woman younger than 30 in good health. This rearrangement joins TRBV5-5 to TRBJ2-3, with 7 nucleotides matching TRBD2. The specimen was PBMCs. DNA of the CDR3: TGTGCCAGCACGGATGTTCTAGCGGAGTTAGGGGATACGCAGTATTTT. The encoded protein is CASTDVLAELGDTQYF.